The clone carrying this TCR beta chain was counted only a few times. A second PCR of roughly 7 to 11 cycles used a sample-barcoded 5' primer and a J-beta primer mix. Each cDNA molecule received a tag from a template-switch adaptor that had 12 random nucleotides. TCRdb redid the calling of the 5' RACE reads with MiXCR, one entry per CDR3 protein. The sample lists 1,500,000 or so distinct CDR3 sequences; roughly 59% were seen once. Russia was home to the donors, healthy Caucasian individuals aged about 6 to 90. The data are from a study of blood T cells in healthy people across ages. This TCR was sampled from a man between 18 and 29 years old in good health. Sequenced input: blood.

The DNA of the CDR3 is TGTGCCAGCAGCATGGGATGGGGCACCGGGGAGCTGTTTTTT. This gives the protein CASSMGWGTGELFF. This sequence joins TRBV7-2 and TRBJ2-2; the D is unclear. The CDR3 spans 14 residues. The V end lost 5 bases, the J end lost 4 bases, and 11 bases lay between the germline ends. Germline V gene lookup returns CDR1 SGHTA and CDR2 FQGNSA.